The 9 T cell receptor beta chains given below trace back to one sample, sequenced in a study of blood T cell repertoires in COVID-19 (TCRdb year 2020). The library was prepared using the immunoSEQ multiplex PCR assay. Here the immuneACCESS table is served through TCRdb, limited to in-frame sequences with V and J called. Missing clones are a known gap in these copies; in checked studies unresolved V genes cover under half, and the rest lacks a known reason. The sample table shows 100,000 to 150,000 clones, and 65% to 90% are seen once. 25% to 30% of the sample is in the top ten clones. Sequenced material: peripheral blood. These receptors all stem from a woman at least 80 years old with acute or convalescent COVID-19.

V usage is TRBV28 and J usage is TRBJ1-6; D remains ambiguous. Between the trimmed V and J ends, which lost 5 bases and 7 bases, there was a span of 12 bases. There are 14 residues in the CDR3. Germline loops: CDR1 MDHEN, CDR2 SYDVKM. The chain's CDR3 is CASSLPGKNSPLHF. The CDR3 bases are TGTGCCAGCAGTCTCCCAGGCAAGAATTCACCCCTCCACTTT.

The chain recombines TRBV10-1 with TRBJ2-5, with D possibly matching TRBD1 (6 bases). The germline V gene has CDR1 WNHNN and CDR2 SYGVQD (reference sequence). The CDR3 extends over 13 amino acids. Trimming shortened V by 3 bases and J by 4 bases, and 9 bases separated the two germline ends. The CDR3 reads CASSEGTPETQYF. Written as DNA, the CDR3 is TGCGCCAGCAGTGAAGGGACACCAGAGACCCAGTACTTC.

This rearrangement joins TRBV6-1 to TRBJ1-2; unclear D gene. Germline loops: CDR1 MNHNS, CDR2 SASEGT. The CDR3 is 13 residues long. Trimming cost V 2 bases and J 1 base, with 5 bases left between them. This CDR3 is CASSEQFNYGYTF. In nucleotides, the CDR3 is TGTGCCAGCAGTGAACAATTTAACTATGGCTACACCTTC.

This clone was seen only a few times. V is TRBV7-9 and J is TRBJ1-1; 7 positions agree with TRBD1. Trimming at V came to 3 bases and at J to 3 bases, leaving 1 base not matched to a gene. The CDR3 runs 13 residues. Germline lookup yields CDR1 SEHNR and CDR2 FQNEAQ (reference sequence). The DNA for the CDR3 is TGTGCCAGCAGCTTTGGACAGGACACTGAAGCTTTCTTT. The encoded protein is CASSFGQDTEAFF.

CDR3 in amino acids: CASSGDRVARGTEAFF. Here the CDR3 DNA reads TGCGCCAGCAGCGGCGACAGGGTGGCCCGGGGCACTGAAGCTTTCTTT. The V call is TRBV5-1, the J call TRBJ1-1; 7 nucleotides match TRBD1. CDR1 is SGHRS and CDR2 is YFSETQ in the germline V gene. The CDR3 runs to 16 residues. Trimming cost V 4 bases and J 4 bases; bases outside gene matches: 13.

CDR3 in amino acids: CASSLSGTYEQYV. In nucleotides, the CDR3 is TGTGCCAGCAGTTTGTCGGGGACTTACGAGCAGTACGTC. This rearrangement joins TRBV28 to TRBJ2-7, with D perhaps matching TRBD2 (6 bases). V gave up 3 bases and J gave up 4 bases, with 10 bases separating them. The germline V gene encodes CDR1 MDHEN and CDR2 SYDVKM. The CDR3 runs 13 residues.

The chain has TRBV11-2 and TRBJ1-6, with TRBD1 matching 12 bases. Germline loops: CDR1 SGHAT, CDR2 FQNNGV. J lost 10 bases, V lost 5 bases, and 6 bases had no gene match. The CDR3 extends over 15 amino acids. The CDR3 bases are TGTGCCAGCAGCCCGGGACAGGGGGCCCTCTCACCCCTCCACTTT. It encodes CASSPGQGALSPLHF.

The rearrangement uses TRBV7-2 and TRBJ1-2, with TRBD1 matching 7 bases. Germline lookup yields CDR1 SGHTA and CDR2 FQGNSA. V was pared by 5 bases and J by 7 bases, with 13 bases of the junction left unmatched. CDR3 length equals 15 residues. The CDR3 nucleotides read TGTGCCAGCAGCCCTAGACAGGGCCAGGGTGCTGGCTACACCTTC. Translation gives CASSPRQGQGAGYTF.

The chain is built from TRBV11-2 and TRBJ2-1, with TRBD2 identical over 12 bases. The CDR3 sequence is 18 residues long. CDR1 is SGHAT and CDR2 is FQNNGV in the germline V gene. Trimming took 2 bases from V and 4 from J; bases not matched to a gene: 9. The CDR3 sequence: CASSLSLGLAGTYNEQFF. CDR3 sequence (DNA): TGTGCCAGCAGCTTATCCCTTGGACTAGCGGGGACTTACAATGAGCAGTTCTTC.